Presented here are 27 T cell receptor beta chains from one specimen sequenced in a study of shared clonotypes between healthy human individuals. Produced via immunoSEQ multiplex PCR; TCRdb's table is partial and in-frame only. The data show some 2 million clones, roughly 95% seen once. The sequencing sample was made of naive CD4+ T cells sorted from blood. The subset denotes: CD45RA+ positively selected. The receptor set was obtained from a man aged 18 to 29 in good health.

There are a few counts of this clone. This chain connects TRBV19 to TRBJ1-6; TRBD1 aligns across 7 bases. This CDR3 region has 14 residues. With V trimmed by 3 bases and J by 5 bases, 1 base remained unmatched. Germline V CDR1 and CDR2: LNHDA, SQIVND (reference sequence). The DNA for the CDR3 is TGTGCCAGTAGTATTACAGGGGATAATTCACCCCTCCACTTT. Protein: CASSITGDNSPLHF.

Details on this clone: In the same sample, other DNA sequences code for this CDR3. CDR3 protein: CASSPSTGSYEQYF. The CDR3, as DNA: TGTGCCAGCTCACCATCGACAGGATCCTACGAGCAGTACTTC. The rearrangement joins TRBV18 to TRBJ2-7; D possibly corresponds to TRBD1 (6 bases). The CDR3 loop spans 14 amino acids. Trimming removed 2 bases at V and 1 base at J, with 9 bases between. CDR1 and CDR2 from the germline V gene are KGHSH and LQKENI.

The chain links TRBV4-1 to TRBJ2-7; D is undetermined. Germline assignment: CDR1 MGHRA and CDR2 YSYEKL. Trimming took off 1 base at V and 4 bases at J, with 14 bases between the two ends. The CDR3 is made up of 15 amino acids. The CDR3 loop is CASSQGVAFGYEQYF. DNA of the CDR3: TGCGCCAGCAGCCAAGGGGTCGCTTTCGGTTACGAGCAGTACTTC.

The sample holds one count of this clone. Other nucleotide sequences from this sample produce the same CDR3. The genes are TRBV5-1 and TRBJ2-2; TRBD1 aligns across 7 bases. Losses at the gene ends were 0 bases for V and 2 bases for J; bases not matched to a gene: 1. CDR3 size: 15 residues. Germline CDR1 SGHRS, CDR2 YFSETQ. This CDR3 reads CASSLGTGNTGELFF. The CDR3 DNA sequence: TGCGCCAGCAGCTTGGGGACAGGAAACACCGGGGAGCTGTTTTTT.

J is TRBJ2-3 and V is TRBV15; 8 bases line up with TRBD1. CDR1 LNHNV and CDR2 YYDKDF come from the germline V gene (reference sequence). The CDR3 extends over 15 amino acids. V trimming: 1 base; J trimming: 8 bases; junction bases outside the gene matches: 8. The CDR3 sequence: CATSRVDRVFGTQYF. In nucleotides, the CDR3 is TGTGCCACCAGCAGAGTGGACAGGGTGTTCGGTACGCAGTATTTT.

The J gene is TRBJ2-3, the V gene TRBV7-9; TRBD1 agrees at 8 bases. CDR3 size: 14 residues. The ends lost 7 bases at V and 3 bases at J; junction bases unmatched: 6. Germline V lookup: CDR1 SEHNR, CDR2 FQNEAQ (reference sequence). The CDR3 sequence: CASNQGAITDTQYF. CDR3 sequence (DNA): TGTGCCAGCAATCAGGGGGCGATAACAGATACGCAGTATTTT.

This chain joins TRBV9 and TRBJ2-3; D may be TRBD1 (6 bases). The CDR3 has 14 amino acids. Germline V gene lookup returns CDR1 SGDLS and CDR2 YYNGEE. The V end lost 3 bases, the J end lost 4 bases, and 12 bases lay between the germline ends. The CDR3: CASSGGDTSDTQYF. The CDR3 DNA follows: TGTGCCAGCAGCGGAGGGGACACCTCAGATACGCAGTATTTT.

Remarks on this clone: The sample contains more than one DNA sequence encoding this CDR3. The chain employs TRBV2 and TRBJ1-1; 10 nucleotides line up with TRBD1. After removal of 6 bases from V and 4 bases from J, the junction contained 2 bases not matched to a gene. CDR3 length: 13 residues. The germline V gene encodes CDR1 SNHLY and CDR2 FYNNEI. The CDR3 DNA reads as TGTGCCAGCAGGGGACAGGGGTCCACTGAAGCTTTCTTT. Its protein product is CASRGQGSTEAFF. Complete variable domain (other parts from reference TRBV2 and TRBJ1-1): EPEVTQTPSHQVTQMGQEVILRCVPISNHLYFYWYRQILGQKVEFLVSFYNNEISEKSEIFDDQFSVERPDGSNFTLKIRSTKLEDSAMYFCASRGQGSTEAFFGQGTRLTVV.

CDR3 amino acids: CASSYVWGWDTEAFF. In DNA form, the CDR3 reads TGTGCCAGCAGTTACGTGTGGGGCTGGGACACTGAAGCTTTCTTT. The chain recombines TRBV6-5 with TRBJ1-1, with D maybe TRBD1 (5 bases). Germline lookup yields CDR1 MNHEY and CDR2 SVGAGI. Trimming shortened V by 2 bases and J by 3 bases, and 13 bases separated the two germline ends. The CDR3 loop spans 15 amino acids.

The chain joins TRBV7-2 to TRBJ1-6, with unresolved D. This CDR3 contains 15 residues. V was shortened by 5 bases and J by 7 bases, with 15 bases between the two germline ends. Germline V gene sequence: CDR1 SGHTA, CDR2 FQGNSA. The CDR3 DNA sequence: TGTGCCAGCAGCGCTAGGGCCGCCCTGAATTCACCCCTCCACTTT. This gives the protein CASSARAALNSPLHF.

The CDR3 DNA reads as TGTGCCAGCAGTGGGGGGCAGCAGAACAAAAACATTCAGTACTTC. Amino acid sequence: CASSGGQQNKNIQYF. The chain uses TRBV2 and TRBJ2-4, with D possibly being TRBD1 (6 bases). CDR1 is SNHLY, CDR2 FYNNEI, per germline. Deletions cut 4 bases from V and 3 bases from J, with 13 bases between. This CDR3 is 15 amino acids long.

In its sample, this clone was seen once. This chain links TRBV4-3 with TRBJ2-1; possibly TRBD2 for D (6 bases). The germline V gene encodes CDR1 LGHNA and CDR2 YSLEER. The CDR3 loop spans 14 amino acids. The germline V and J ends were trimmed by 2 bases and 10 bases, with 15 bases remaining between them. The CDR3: CASSQTGRGTEQFF. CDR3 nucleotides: TGCGCCAGCAGCCAAACAGGACGGGGGACGGAGCAGTTCTTC.

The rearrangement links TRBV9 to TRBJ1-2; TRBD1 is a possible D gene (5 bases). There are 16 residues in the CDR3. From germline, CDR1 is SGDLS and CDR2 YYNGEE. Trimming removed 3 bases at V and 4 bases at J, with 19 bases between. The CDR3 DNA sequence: TGTGCCAGCAGCGCCCTACGACAGTACTCCTCCTATGGCTACACCTTC. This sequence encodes CASSALRQYSSYGYTF.

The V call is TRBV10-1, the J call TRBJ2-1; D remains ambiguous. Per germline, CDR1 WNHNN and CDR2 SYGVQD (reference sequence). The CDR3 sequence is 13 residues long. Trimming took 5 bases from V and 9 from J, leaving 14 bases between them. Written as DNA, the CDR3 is TGCGCCAGCAGTTGGCGAAGTATCGGTGAGCAGTTCTTC. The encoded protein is CASSWRSIGEQFF.

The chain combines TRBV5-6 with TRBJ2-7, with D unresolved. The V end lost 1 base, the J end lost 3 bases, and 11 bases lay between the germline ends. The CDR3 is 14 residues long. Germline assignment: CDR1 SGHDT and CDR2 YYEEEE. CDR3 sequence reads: CASSLMWTYYEQYF. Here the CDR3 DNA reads TGTGCCAGCAGCTTGATGTGGACCTACTACGAGCAGTACTTC.

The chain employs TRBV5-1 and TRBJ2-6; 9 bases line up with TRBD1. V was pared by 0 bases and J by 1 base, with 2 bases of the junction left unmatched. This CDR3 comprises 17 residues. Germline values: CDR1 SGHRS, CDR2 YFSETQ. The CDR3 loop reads CASSLDRGRSGANVLTF. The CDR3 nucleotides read TGCGCCAGCAGCTTGGACAGGGGGCGGTCTGGGGCCAACGTCCTGACTTTC. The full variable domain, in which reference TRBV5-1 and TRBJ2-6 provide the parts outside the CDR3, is KAGVTQTPRYLIKTRGQQVTLSCSPISGHRSVSWYQQTPGQGLQFLFEYFSETQRNKGNFPGRFSGRQFSNSRSEMNVSTLELGDSALYLCASSLDRGRSGANVLTFGAGSRLTVL.

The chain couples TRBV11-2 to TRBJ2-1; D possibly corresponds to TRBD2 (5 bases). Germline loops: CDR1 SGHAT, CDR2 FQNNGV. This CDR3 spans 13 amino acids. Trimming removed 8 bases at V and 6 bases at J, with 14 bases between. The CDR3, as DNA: TGTGCCAGCGGAGTAGAGGGTGGCAATGAGCAGTTCTTC. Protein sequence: CASGVEGGNEQFF.

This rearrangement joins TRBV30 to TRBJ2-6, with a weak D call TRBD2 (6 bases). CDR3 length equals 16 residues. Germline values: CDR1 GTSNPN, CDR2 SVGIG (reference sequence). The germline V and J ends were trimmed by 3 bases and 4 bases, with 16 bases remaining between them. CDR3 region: CAWRPRGLLGANVLTF. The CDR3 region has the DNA TGTGCCTGGAGGCCCCGGGGACTTTTGGGGGCCAACGTCCTGACTTTC.

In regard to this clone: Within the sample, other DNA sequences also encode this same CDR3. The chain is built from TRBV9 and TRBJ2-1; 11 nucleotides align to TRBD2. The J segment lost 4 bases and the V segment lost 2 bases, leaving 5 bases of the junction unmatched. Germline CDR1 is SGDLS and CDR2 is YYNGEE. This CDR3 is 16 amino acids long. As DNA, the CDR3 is TGTGCCAGCAGCGTGGCGACTAGCGGGGTATACAATGAGCAGTTCTTC. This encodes CASSVATSGVYNEQFF.

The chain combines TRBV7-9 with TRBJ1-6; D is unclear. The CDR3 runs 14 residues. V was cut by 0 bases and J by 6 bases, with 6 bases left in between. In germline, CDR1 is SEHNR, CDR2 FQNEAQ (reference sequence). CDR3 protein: CASSLASPNSPLHF. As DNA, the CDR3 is TGTGCCAGCAGCTTAGCTTCTCCTAATTCACCCCTCCACTTT. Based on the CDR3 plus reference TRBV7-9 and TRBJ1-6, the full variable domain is DTGVSQNPRHKITKRGQNVTFRCDPISEHNRLYWYRQTLGQGPEFLTYFQNEAQLEKSRLLSDRFSAERPKGSFSTLEIQRTEQGDSAMYLCASSLASPNSPLHFGNGTRLTVT.

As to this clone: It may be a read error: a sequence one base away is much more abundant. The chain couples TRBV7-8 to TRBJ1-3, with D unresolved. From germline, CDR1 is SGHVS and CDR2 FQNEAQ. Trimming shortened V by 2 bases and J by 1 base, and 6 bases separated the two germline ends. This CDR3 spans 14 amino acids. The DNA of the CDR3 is TGTGCCAGCAGCTTACACGGATCTGGAAACACCATATATTTT. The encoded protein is CASSLHGSGNTIYF.

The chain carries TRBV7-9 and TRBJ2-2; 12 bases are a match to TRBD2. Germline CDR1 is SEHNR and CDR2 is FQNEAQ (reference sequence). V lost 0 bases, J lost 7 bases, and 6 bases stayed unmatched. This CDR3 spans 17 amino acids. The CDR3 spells CASSLAGLAGHGGELFF. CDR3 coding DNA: TGTGCCAGCAGCTTAGCTGGACTAGCGGGGCACGGCGGGGAGCTGTTTTTT.

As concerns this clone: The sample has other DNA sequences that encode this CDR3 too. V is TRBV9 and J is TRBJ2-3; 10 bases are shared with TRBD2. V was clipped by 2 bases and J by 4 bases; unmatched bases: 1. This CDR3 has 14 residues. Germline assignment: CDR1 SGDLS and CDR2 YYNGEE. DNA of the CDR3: TGTGCCAGCAGCGTTCTAGCGGGGGCAGATACGCAGTATTTT. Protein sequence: CASSVLAGADTQYF.

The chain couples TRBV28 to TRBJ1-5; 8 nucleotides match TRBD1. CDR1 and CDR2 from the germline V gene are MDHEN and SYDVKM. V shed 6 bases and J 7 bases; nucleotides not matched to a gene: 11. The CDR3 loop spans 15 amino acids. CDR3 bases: TGTGCCAGCAGCCCAAGCCCCCAGGGGGCCCAGCCCCAGCATTTT. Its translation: CASSPSPQGAQPQHF.

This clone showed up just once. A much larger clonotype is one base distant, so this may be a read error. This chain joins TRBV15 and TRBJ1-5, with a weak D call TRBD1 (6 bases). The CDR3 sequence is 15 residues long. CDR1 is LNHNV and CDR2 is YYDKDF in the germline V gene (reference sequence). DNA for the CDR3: TGTGCCACCAGCGGAGAACAGGGTCCCATGGAGCCCCAGCATTTT. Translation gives CATSGEQGPMEPQHF.

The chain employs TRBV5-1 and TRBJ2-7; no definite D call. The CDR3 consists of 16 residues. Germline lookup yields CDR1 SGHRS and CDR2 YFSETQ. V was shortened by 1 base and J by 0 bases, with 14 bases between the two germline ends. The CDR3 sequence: CASSLYHPSASYEQYF. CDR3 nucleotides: TGCGCCAGCAGCTTGTATCACCCATCTGCCTCCTACGAGCAGTACTTC.

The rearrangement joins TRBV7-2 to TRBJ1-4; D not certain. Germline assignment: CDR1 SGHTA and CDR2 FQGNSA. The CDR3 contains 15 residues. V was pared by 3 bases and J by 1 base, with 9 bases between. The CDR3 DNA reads TGTGCCAGCAGCTTCCAAGCGGGAACTAATGAAAAACTGTTTTTT. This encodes CASSFQAGTNEKLFF.